This TCR beta chain was documented in a study of cytotoxic CD8 clonotypes in ibrutinib-treated CLL. Study-wide background: The sample average was 255,043 productive templates and roughly 94,000 productive rearrangements. Regarding the study as a whole: Samples from sustained-remission and progressing patients were taken at different times.

The CDR3 has 15 residues. Germline V gene data show CDR1 as ENHRY and CDR2 as SYGVKD. Trimming left V 4 bases short and J 2 bases short, with 13 bases between. TCRdb's table, derived via immunoSEQ multiplex PCR, lists solely in-frame clones and lacks some. The data contain about 270,000 clones, roughly four fifths of them singletons. Note on this clone: The target antigen is unknown.

Source: PBMCs, taken at disease progression, from a patient treated with ibrutinib. The sequence was obtained from a human donor with chronic lymphocytic leukemia. The chain employs TRBV10-3 and TRBJ2-3; perhaps TRBD1 as D (5 bases). The CDR3 region is CAISAQGSYTDTQYF. CDR3 coding DNA: TGTGCCATCAGTGCTCAGGGCTCGTACACAGATACGCAGTATTTT.